The source of this T cell receptor (beta chain) is a study of blood T cell repertoires in COVID-19. About the research overall: Samples taken during acute and convalescent COVID-19 were collected in the United States, Italy and Spain. Nucleic acid was either cDNA or gDNA, and it came from T cells, B-cell-depleted T cells, or PBMCs.

Germline CDR1 is SGHRS and CDR2 is YFSETQ. The CDR3 loop spans 15 amino acids. The V gene end was trimmed by 0 bases and the J gene end by 4 bases; junction bases not matched to a gene: 6. Authors' methods: Cell counts per sample came from amplifying reference gene primers. Data came from immunoSEQ multiplex PCR; TCRdb stores just in-frame clones and leaves some out. The DNA was the basis for D and trimming; V, J and clone size are from that table. The data show around 210,000 clones, with roughly 90% seen just once and about 0.81% held by the top ten. Sequenced: peripheral blood. V gene TRBV5-1 combines with J gene TRBJ2-7; 8 bases fit TRBD1. The receptor's source is a woman aged 70-85 years with acute or convalescent COVID-19. CDR3 residues: CASSLEQGASYEQYF. CDR3 in DNA: TGCGCCAGCAGCTTGGAGCAGGGGGCCTCGTACGAGCAGTACTTC.